These T cell receptor beta chains were read from a single sample in a study of OX40 agonist ivuxolimab in advanced cancers. Some clones are missing from TCRdb's copy, which holds only in-frame ones; the method was immunoSEQ multiplex PCR. Of fewer than 90,000 clones in the sample, approximately 86% were seen once. The sequencing used CD4+ or CD8+ T cells sorted from blood, collected in a trial of the OX40 agonist ivuxolimab. These receptors were obtained from an adult with an advanced solid tumor such as melanoma, head and neck, liver or kidney cancer. Both conserved end residues are part of each CDR3. A D gene is named only where the DNA matches it firmly. Size values are once, few and many counts, or a class for expanded clones, and some rows have none.

>TRBV27|TRBJ2-1|14|-|TRBD1
TGTGCCAGCAGTTTTAGGGGACAGGGGAAGGAGCAGTTCTTC
CASSFRGQGKEQFF
>TRBV30|TRBJ1-2|11|-|-
TGTGCCTGGAGTGTAAGGGAGGGCATCACCTTC
CAWSVREGITF
>TRBV29-1|TRBJ2-7|15|-|TRBD1
TGCAGCGTACGAAAAGCACCGGGACAGGGGTACGAGCAGTACTTC
CSVRKAPGQGYEQYF
>TRBV7-2|TRBJ1-1|15|-|-
TGTGCCAGCAGCTCCGGGGGGAGGAGGGGCACTGAAGCTTTCTTT
CASSSGGRRGTEAFF
>TRBV7-9|TRBJ2-7|16|-|-
TGTGCCAGCAGCTTAGCGGAGCGGGTAGGGTCCTACGAGCAGTACTTC
CASSLAERVGSYEQYF
>TRBV5-1|TRBJ2-7|14|-|-
TGCGCCAGCAGCTTTTGGGGCAGGGCCTACGAGCAGTACTTC
CASSFWGRAYEQYF
>TRBV11-3|TRBJ2-3|15|once|TRBD2
TGTGCCAGCAGCTTAGGCGGGAGGGAGGAGGATACGCAGTATTTT
CASSLGGREEDTQYF
>TRBV7-6|TRBJ1-3|16|-|TRBD1
TGTGCCAGCAGCAATACCCCAGGGGGCGTTGGAAACACCATATATTTT
CASSNTPGGVGNTIYF
>TRBV28|TRBJ2-5|14|-|-
TGTGCCAGCAGTCCTCTTTTGACAAAAGAGACCCAGTACTTC
CASSPLLTKETQYF
>TRBV19|TRBJ1-2|13|-|TRBD1
TGTGCCAGTAGTTCAACAGGGGGCCATGGCTACACCTTC
CASSSTGGHGYTF
>TRBV9|TRBJ1-5|13|-|-
TGTGCCAGCAGCCTCCGGACGGATCAGCCCCAGCATTTT
CASSLRTDQPQHF
>TRBV19|TRBJ1-5|17|-|-
TGTGCCAGTAGTATAGTTGGAGCGGTTTATAGCAATCAGCCCCAGCATTTT
CASSIVGAVYSNQPQHF
>TRBV29-1|TRBJ1-2|15|once|TRBD1
TGCAGCGTTGAGTCCGGGACAGGAGGTCGTGGAGGCTACACCTTC
CSVESGTGGRGGYTF
>TRBV5-1|TRBJ2-5|16|-|-
TGCGCCAGCAGCTCCAAGCCAGGCAGCGAGGGAGAGACCCAGTACTTC
CASSSKPGSEGETQYF
>TRBV29-1|TRBJ2-1|10|-|-
TGCAGCGTTGCAGACACTGAGCAGTTCTTC
CSVADTEQFF